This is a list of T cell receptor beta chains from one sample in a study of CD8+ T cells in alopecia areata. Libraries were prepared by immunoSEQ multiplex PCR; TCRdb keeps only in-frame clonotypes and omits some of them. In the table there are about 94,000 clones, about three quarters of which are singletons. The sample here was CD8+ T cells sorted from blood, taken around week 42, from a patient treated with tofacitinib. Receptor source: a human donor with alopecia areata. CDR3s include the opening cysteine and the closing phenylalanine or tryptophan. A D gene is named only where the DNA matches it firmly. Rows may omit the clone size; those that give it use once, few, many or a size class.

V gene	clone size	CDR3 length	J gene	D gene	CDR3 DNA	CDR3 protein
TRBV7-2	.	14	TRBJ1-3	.	TGTGCCAGCAGCGAAGGGGTTTCTGGAAACACCATATATTTT	CASSEGVSGNTIYF
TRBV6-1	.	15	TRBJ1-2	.	TGTGCCAGCATCGGGGCGGCGCGACTTGGAGATGGCTACACCTTC	CASIGAARLGDGYTF
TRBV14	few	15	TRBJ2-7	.	TGTGCCAGCAGCCTGTCGTCGGGGCCCTTCTACGAGCAGTACTTC	CASSLSSGPFYEQYF
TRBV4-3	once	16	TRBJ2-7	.	TGCGCCAGCAGCCAAGATAGTGGGGCCGGTTCCTACGAGCAGTACTTC	CASSQDSGAGSYEQYF
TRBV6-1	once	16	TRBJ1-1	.	TGTGCCAGCAGTGAATGGTCCTGGGGGCTGAACACTGAAGCTTTCTTT	CASSEWSWGLNTEAFF
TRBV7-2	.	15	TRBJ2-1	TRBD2	TGTGCCAGCAGCTTAGGCGGGGGGGCCAGGAATGAGCAGTTCTTC	CASSLGGGARNEQFF
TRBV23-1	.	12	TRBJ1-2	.	TGCGCCAGACTACACGGACACCGTGGCTACACCTTC	CARLHGHRGYTF
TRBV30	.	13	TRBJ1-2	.	TGTGCCTGGAGTGTAGACGTTAACTATGGCTACACCTTC	CAWSVDVNYGYTF
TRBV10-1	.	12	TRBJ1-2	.	TGCGCCAGCAGTGATACGGTCTATGGCTACACCTTC	CASSDTVYGYTF
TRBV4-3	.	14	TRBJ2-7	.	TGCGCCAGCAGCCAACGAATTGGATCCTACGAGCAGTACTTC	CASSQRIGSYEQYF
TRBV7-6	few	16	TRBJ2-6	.	TGTGCCAGCAGCCCAGTGGGGGTCTCTGGGGCCAACGTCCTGACTTTC	CASSPVGVSGANVLTF
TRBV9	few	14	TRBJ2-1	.	TGTGCCAGCAGCGTAGCCAACCTGGGACATGGACGGTTCTTC	CASSVANLGHGRFF
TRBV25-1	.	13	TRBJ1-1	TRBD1	TGTGCCAGCAATAGGCAGGGGGACACTGAAGCTTTCTTT	CASNRQGDTEAFF
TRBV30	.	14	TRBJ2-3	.	TGTGCCTGGAGACCGGGACTGAGCACAGATACGCAGTATTTT	CAWRPGLSTDTQYF
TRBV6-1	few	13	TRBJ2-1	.	TGTGCCAGCAGTGAAGTAGTGACAAGCGAGCAGTTCTTC	CASSEVVTSEQFF
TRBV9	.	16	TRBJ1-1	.	TGTGCCAGCAGCGTAGGTGGAGGGGAGATGGACACTGAAGCTTTCTTT	CASSVGGGEMDTEAFF
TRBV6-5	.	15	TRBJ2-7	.	TGTGCCAGCAAAGACCCAACCCGTGAAGTGGACGAGCAGTACTTC	CASKDPTREVDEQYF
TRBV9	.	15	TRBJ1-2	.	TGTGCCAGCAGCGGCCCGGGTAGAGTGAACTATGGCTACACCTTC	CASSGPGRVNYGYTF
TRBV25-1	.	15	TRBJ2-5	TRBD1	TGTGCCAGCAGTGAAAGACAGGGGGAGGGGGAGACCCAGTACTTC	CASSERQGEGETQYF
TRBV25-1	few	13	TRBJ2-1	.	TGTGCCAGCAACTTCCAGGGATCCAATGAGCAGTTCTTC	CASNFQGSNEQFF
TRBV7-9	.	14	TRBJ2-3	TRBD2	TGTGCCAGCAGCCCATCCGGGGGGGCGGATACGCAGTATTTT	CASSPSGGADTQYF
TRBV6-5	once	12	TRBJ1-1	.	TGTGCCAGCAGGGGGCTGAACACTGAAGCTTTCTTT	CASRGLNTEAFF
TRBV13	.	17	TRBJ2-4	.	TGTGCCAGCAGCTCCAGTGGCGGCGTCGTAGCCAAAAACATTCAGTACTTC	CASSSSGGVVAKNIQYF
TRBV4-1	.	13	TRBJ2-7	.	TGCGCCAGCAGCCAAGATCGGGGCTACGAGCAGTACTTC	CASSQDRGYEQYF
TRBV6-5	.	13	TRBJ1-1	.	TGTGCCAGCAGAGAGAAAGGTGGGGTGGAAGCTTTCTTT	CASREKGGVEAFF
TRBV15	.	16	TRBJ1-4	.	TGTGCCACCAGCAGAGATCGCAGGGGCGGTAATGAAAAACTGTTTTTT	CATSRDRRGGNEKLFF
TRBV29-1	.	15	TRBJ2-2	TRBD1	TGCAGCGTTGAAGGGGTGACAGGGGGCACCGGGGAGCTGTTTTTT	CSVEGVTGGTGELFF
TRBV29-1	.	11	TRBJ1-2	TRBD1	TGCAGCGTTCACAGGGGAGAAGGCTACACCTTC	CSVHRGEGYTF
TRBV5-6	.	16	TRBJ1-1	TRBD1	TGTGCCAGCAGCTTGATGGCAGGGGGTGTGAACACTGAAGCTTTCTTT	CASSLMAGGVNTEAFF
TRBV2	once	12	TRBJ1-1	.	TGTGCCAGCAGTGAAGGGGACTCTGAAGCTTTCTTT	CASSEGDSEAFF
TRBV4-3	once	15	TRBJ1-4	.	TGCGCCAGCAGCCCCCGGCGGACTCCTAATGAAAAACTGTTTTTT	CASSPRRTPNEKLFF
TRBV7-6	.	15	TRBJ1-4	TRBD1	TGTGCCAGCAGCTTTAACAGGGGGCACGGGGAAAAACTGTTTTTT	CASSFNRGHGEKLFF
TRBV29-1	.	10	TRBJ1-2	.	TGCAGCGTTTCGGGGGACGGCTACACCTTC	CSVSGDGYTF
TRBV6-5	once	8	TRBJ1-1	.	TGTGCCGCAGGAGAAGCTTTCTTT	CAAGEAFF
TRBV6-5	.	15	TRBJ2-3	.	TGTGCCAGCAGTACCGATGCAGGACGGACAGATACGCAGTATTTT	CASSTDAGRTDTQYF
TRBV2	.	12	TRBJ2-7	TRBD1	TGTGCCAGGGGACAGGCTTCCTACGAGCAGTACTTC	CARGQASYEQYF
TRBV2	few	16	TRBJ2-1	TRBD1	TGTGCCAGCAGCATGACAGGGGTCGCAACCTACAATGAGCAGTTCTTC	CASSMTGVATYNEQFF
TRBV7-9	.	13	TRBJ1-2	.	TGTGCCAGCGTGGCCGGACGGAACTATGGCTACACCTTC	CASVAGRNYGYTF
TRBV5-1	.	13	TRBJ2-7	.	TGCGCCAGCAGCTTGGACAGATCTTGGGAGCAGTACTTC	CASSLDRSWEQYF
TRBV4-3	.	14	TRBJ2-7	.	TGCGCCAGCAGCCGCAATAGGGGGTCCTACGAGCAGTACTTC	CASSRNRGSYEQYF
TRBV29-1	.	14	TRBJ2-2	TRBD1	TGCAGCGTGTGGACAGGGGGCCGCACCGGGGAGCTGTTTTTT	CSVWTGGRTGELFF